The following is a TCR beta chain sequence with its context. These data come from a study of blood T cell repertoires in COVID-19. There are 17 residues in the CDR3. V trimming: 2 bases; J trimming: 1 base; junction bases outside the gene matches: 5. Germline CDR1 and CDR2: MDHEN and SYDVKM. Generated by immunoSEQ multiplex PCR, the TCRdb table keeps only in-frame clones and is missing some. The profile shows about 270,000 clones, approximately 86% of them singletons. The chain combines TRBV28 with TRBJ1-5; 10 positions agree with TRBD1. The sample comprised PBMCs or T cells enriched from blood (not recorded which). The TCR sequence derives from a woman between 18 and 30 years old who had recovered from COVID-19. Written as DNA, the CDR3 is TGTGCCAGCAGTTTAGTGACAGGGGGCATGAGCAATCAGCCCCAGCATTTT. Amino acids: CASSLVTGGMSNQPQHF.